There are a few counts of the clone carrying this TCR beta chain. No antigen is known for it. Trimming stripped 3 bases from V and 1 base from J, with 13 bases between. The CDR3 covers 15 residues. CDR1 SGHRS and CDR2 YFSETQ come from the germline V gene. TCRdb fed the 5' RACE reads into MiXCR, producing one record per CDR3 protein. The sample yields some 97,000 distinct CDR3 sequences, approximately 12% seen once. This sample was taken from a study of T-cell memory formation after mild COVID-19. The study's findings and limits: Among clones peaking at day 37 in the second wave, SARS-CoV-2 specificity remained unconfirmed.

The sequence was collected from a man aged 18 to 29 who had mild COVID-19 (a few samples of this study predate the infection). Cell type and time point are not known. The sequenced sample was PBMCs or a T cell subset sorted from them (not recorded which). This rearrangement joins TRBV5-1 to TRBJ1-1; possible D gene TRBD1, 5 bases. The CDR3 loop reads CASSYYQGANTEAFF. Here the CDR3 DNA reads TGCGCCAGCAGCTATTACCAGGGAGCGAACACTGAAGCTTTCTTT.